The 25 T cell receptor beta chains reported below all come from one sample, sequenced in a study of post-analysis software for immune sequencing data. Unique molecular identifiers were present in the TCR beta cDNA libraries. TCRdb re-called the PCR reads through MiXCR, storing one row per CDR3 protein. This sample yields 450,000 to 650,000 distinct CDR3 sequences, of which about 40% are seen a single time; under 2% belongs to the top ten. Study-wide results and limits: TRBV segments more frequent in patients than in controls numbered roughly 5 and included TRBV5-6, TRBV5-1 and TRBV20-1.

The antigens for these receptors are not known. The sample consisted of blood. All receptors come from a girl under 18 with multiple sclerosis.

The chain joins TRBV20-1 to TRBJ2-7; TRBD2 matches at 8 bases. The CDR3 totals 15 residues. The J segment lost 6 bases and the V segment lost 3 bases, leaving 13 bases of the junction unmatched. From germline, CDR1 is DFQATT and CDR2 SNEGSKA (reference sequence). The CDR3 coding sequence is TGCAGTGCTAGGAGCGGCGGGAGGAAGGGTTTCGAGCAGTACTTC. Protein sequence: CSARSGGRKGFEQYF.

The chain employs TRBV4-1 and TRBJ1-1, with D maybe TRBD1 (6 bases). Germline CDR1 reads MGHRA; CDR2 reads YSYEKL. Trimming cost V 3 bases and J 2 bases, with 10 bases left between them. The CDR3 length is 14 residues. The CDR3 region is CASSHLTGNTEAFF. The CDR3 bases are TGCGCCAGCAGCCACCTGACAGGAAACACTGAAGCTTTCTTT.

This clonotype has a handful of counts. The chain carries TRBV12-3 or TRBV12-4 and TRBJ1-2; D may be TRBD1 (6 bases). The V end was cut by 3 bases, the J end by 6 bases, with 11 bases between. The CDR3 is made up of 13 amino acids. The CDR3 DNA follows: TGTGCCAGCAGTTTGGTACAGGGCGATGGCTACACCTTC. Its protein is CASSLVQGDGYTF.

On this clonotype: A clone one base away is much larger, so this may be a read error. The chain combines TRBV28 with TRBJ2-1; D is possibly TRBD1 (5 bases). Germline loops: CDR1 MDHEN, CDR2 SYDVKM. The ends were cut back, 5 bases at V and 4 bases at J, with 9 bases in the middle. This CDR3 region has 13 residues. DNA of the CDR3: TGTGCCAGCAGTATCGACAGATACAATGAGCAGTTCTTC. This sequence encodes CASSIDRYNEQFF.

The chain links TRBV6-5 to TRBJ2-7; TRBD2 might be the D (6 bases). The V gene's germline CDR1 is MNHEY and CDR2 SVGAGI. The CDR3 runs to 14 residues. V was pared by 6 bases and J by 0 bases, with 12 bases between. Here the CDR3 DNA reads TGTGCCAGCAGCCCAGTGGGGGGCTCCTACGAGCAGTACTTC. It translates to CASSPVGGSYEQYF.

V and J are TRBV5-4 and TRBJ2-3; 7 nucleotides match TRBD1. The CDR3 spans 15 residues. Losses at the gene ends were 3 bases for V and 2 bases for J; bases not matched to a gene: 6. The germline V gene has CDR1 SGHNT and CDR2 YYREEE (reference sequence). The CDR3 spells CASSSGGEHTDTQYF. The CDR3 DNA reads as TGTGCCAGCAGCTCAGGGGGTGAACACACAGATACGCAGTATTTT.

CDR3 coding DNA: TGCGCCAGCAGCTTGGGGGTAGCGGACCAAGAGACCCAGTACTTC. This encodes CASSLGVADQETQYF. V gene TRBV5-1 combines with J gene TRBJ2-5; D is perhaps TRBD2 (6 bases). The CDR3 is 15 residues long. CDR1 SGHRS and CDR2 YFSETQ come from the germline V gene. The V end lost 0 bases, the J end lost 0 bases, and 9 bases lay between the germline ends. Combining the CDR3 with reference TRBV5-1 and TRBJ2-5 gives the whole variable domain KAGVTQTPRYLIKTRGQQVTLSCSPISGHRSVSWYQQTPGQGLQFLFEYFSETQRNKGNFPGRFSGRQFSNSRSEMNVSTLELGDSALYLCASSLGVADQETQYFGPGTRLLVL.

There are a few counts of this clonotype. This rearrangement joins TRBV3-1 to TRBJ2-3; weak D call: TRBD2 (6 bases). The germline V and J ends were trimmed by 1 base and 3 bases, with 20 bases remaining between them. The germline CDR1 and CDR2 sequences are LGHDT and YNNKEL (reference sequence). This CDR3 contains 18 residues. The CDR3 region has the DNA TGTGCCAGCAGCCAAGTCCGGGAGAGGGAGTTTGAGACAGATACGCAGTATTTT. This codes for CASSQVREREFETDTQYF.

The chain carries TRBV12-3 or TRBV12-4 and TRBJ1-2, with D possibly being TRBD1 (6 bases). Trimming pared 6 bases from V and 8 bases from J, leaving 19 bases between. The CDR3 sequence is 14 residues long. The CDR3 loop is CASRGGASSRGYTF. CDR3 coding DNA: TGTGCCAGCAGGGGGGGGGCTTCCTCCCGGGGCTACACCTTC.

The rearrangement links TRBV6-2 or TRBV6-3 to TRBJ1-6; TRBD1 might be the D (6 bases). The CDR3 is 12 residues long. Germline CDR1 is MNHEY and CDR2 is SVGEGT. V was clipped by 7 bases and J by 9 bases, with 10 bases between them. CDR3 bases: TGTGCCAGCAAAACAGGGTCTTCACCCCTCCACTTT. Residues: CASKTGSSPLHF.

This clonotype turned up a few times. The chain uses TRBV5-1 and TRBJ2-1; the D gene is possibly TRBD2 (7 bases). CDR1 and CDR2 from the germline V gene are SGHRS and YFSETQ. Trimming took 0 bases from V and 7 from J, leaving 14 bases between them. The CDR3 covers 15 residues. The DNA for the CDR3 is TGCGCCAGCAGCTTGGGATGGGGGGGCCAAAATGAGCAGTTCTTC. Translated: CASSLGWGGQNEQFF.

This chain connects TRBV7-2 to TRBJ2-3, with 10 nucleotides matching TRBD2. The CDR3 contains 14 residues. The germline CDR1 and CDR2 sequences are SGHTA and FQGNSA. The DNA of the CDR3 is TGTGGAGCGGGGGGGCTATACAGCACAGATACGCAGTATTTT. Residues: CGAGGLYSTDTQYF.

CDR3 nucleotide sequence: TGCAGTGCTAGAGAGGACAGGGCCCACGAGCAGTACTTC. The encoded protein is CSAREDRAHEQYF. V usage is TRBV20-1 and J usage is TRBJ2-5; TRBD1 matches at 8 bases. TRBJ2-7 explains the end of the DNA better; the J call may be wrong. The germline V gene has CDR1 DFQATT and CDR2 SNEGSKA (reference sequence). The CDR3 loop spans 13 amino acids.

This clonotype is a singleton in its sample. The rearrangement uses TRBV20-1 and TRBJ2-2; 9 bases map to TRBD2. There are 17 residues in the CDR3. Germline CDR1 DFQATT, CDR2 SNEGSKA (reference sequence). V lost 0 bases, J lost 3 bases, and 8 bases stayed unmatched. The CDR3 protein is CSARDPSGGSHTGELFF. CDR3 nucleotide sequence: TGCAGTGCTAGAGATCCCAGCGGGGGGTCTCACACCGGGGAGCTGTTTTTT.

This chain connects TRBV7-8 to TRBJ1-1; no reliable D call. The CDR3 covers 18 residues. The germline V and J ends were trimmed by 1 base and 3 bases, with 21 bases remaining between them. Germline loops: CDR1 SGHVS, CDR2 FQNEAQ. CDR3: CASSLGAVGGGGHTEAFF. The CDR3 nucleotides read TGTGCCAGCAGCTTAGGGGCGGTAGGAGGCGGAGGTCACACTGAAGCTTTCTTT.

V and J are TRBV6-1 and TRBJ2-3; a weak D match, TRBD2 (7 bases). Germline CDR1 reads MNHNS; CDR2 reads SASEGT. Trimming took off 4 bases at V and 3 bases at J, with 11 bases between the two ends. This CDR3 contains 14 residues. The CDR3 here is CASSAAGATDTQYF. The CDR3 bases are TGTGCCAGCAGTGCTGCGGGGGCGACAGATACGCAGTATTTT.

This clonotype was detected a few times. The rearrangement uses TRBV30 and TRBJ1-1; TRBD1 matches 8 bases. Germline V gene sequence: CDR1 GTSNPN, CDR2 SVGIG (reference sequence). V gave up 4 bases and J gave up 2 bases; unmatched junction bases: 6. The CDR3 is 14 amino acids. CDR3 loop: CAWTRQGANTEAFF. In DNA form, the CDR3 reads TGTGCCTGGACCCGGCAGGGGGCTAACACTGAAGCTTTCTTT.

The chain employs TRBV4-2 and TRBJ2-5; a weak D match, TRBD1 (6 bases). Germline assignment: CDR1 LGHNA and CDR2 YNFKEQ. CDR3 length: 15 residues. With 1 base removed from V and 1 base from J, the gap between germline ends came to 10 bases. The CDR3 nucleotides read TGTGCCAGCAGCCAAGGGGACAACCCCCAAGAGACCCAGTACTTC. Its protein is CASSQGDNPQETQYF.

In this sample, this clonotype turned up a few times. This sequence joins TRBV5-6 and TRBJ1-4, with 10 nucleotides matching TRBD1. V shed 0 bases and J 3 bases; nucleotides not matched to a gene: 8. CDR1 and CDR2 (germline): SGHDT, YYEEEE. There are 18 residues in the CDR3. The CDR3, as DNA: TGTGCCAGCAGCTTGGCAGGGACAGGGGCTTCGCCTAATGAAAAACTGTTTTTT. Translating gives CASSLAGTGASPNEKLFF. Filled out from reference TRBV5-6 and TRBJ1-4, the complete variable domain reads DAGVTQSPTHLIKTRGQQVTLRCSPKSGHDTVSWYQQALGQGPQFIFQYYEEEERQRGNFPDRFSGHQFPNYSSELNVNALLLGDSALYLCASSLAGTGASPNEKLFFGSGTQLSVL.

The gene calls are TRBV29-1 and TRBJ1-1, with 7 bases aligning to TRBD1. The CDR3 runs to 12 residues. Trimming at V came to 6 bases and at J to 2 bases, leaving 3 bases not matched to a gene. From germline, CDR1 is SQVTM and CDR2 ANQGSEA. The CDR3 nucleotides read TGCAGCGTAATAGGGGGCAACACTGAAGCTTTCTTT. Protein: CSVIGGNTEAFF.

The chain links TRBV13 to TRBJ2-7, with D perhaps matching TRBD2 (6 bases). Per germline, CDR1 PRHDT and CDR2 FYEKMQ (reference sequence). There are 13 residues in the CDR3. V was cut by 1 base and J by 4 bases, with 8 bases left in between. The DNA for the CDR3 is TGTGCCAGCAGCTTAGCTAGCGATTACGAGCAGTACTTC. Amino acid sequence: CASSLASDYEQYF.

This sequence joins TRBV5-1 and TRBJ1-2; D is uncertain. The CDR3 contains 14 residues. Trimming shortened V by 0 bases and J by 8 bases, and 14 bases separated the two germline ends. Germline V CDR1 and CDR2: SGHRS, YFSETQ. In nucleotides, the CDR3 is TGCGCCAGCAGCTTGGGTAGTTCTTCGGGAGGCTACACCTTC. Its translation is CASSLGSSSGGYTF. Using reference TRBV5-1 and TRBJ1-2 for the parts outside the CDR3, the full variable domain is KAGVTQTPRYLIKTRGQQVTLSCSPISGHRSVSWYQQTPGQGLQFLFEYFSETQRNKGNFPGRFSGRQFSNSRSEMNVSTLELGDSALYLCASSLGSSSGGYTFGSGTRLTVV.

The chain couples TRBV12-3 or TRBV12-4 to TRBJ2-3, with a tentative D call TRBD1 (5 bases). The CDR3 is 15 residues long. Trimming took off 8 bases at V and 4 bases at J, with 19 bases between the two ends. The CDR3 spells CASFEGAQVPDTQYF. CDR3 bases: TGTGCCAGCTTCGAAGGGGCGCAGGTCCCAGATACGCAGTATTTT.

About this clonotype: Being one base from a much bigger clone, this may be a read error. V usage is TRBV7-2 and J usage is TRBJ1-2, with D unresolved. The ends were cut back, 3 bases at V and 7 bases at J, with 9 bases in the middle. The CDR3 runs 12 residues. Germline V gene sequence: CDR1 SGHTA, CDR2 FQGNSA. DNA of the CDR3: TGTGCCAGCAGCTTCGAGGTGGCTGGCTACACCTTC. Its protein product is CASSFEVAGYTF. Together with reference TRBV7-2 and TRBJ1-2, the CDR3 gives the full variable domain: GAGVSQSPSNKVTEKGKDVELRCDPISGHTALYWYRQSLGQGLEFLIYFQGNSAPDKSGLPSDRFSAERTGGSVSTLTIQRTQQEDSAVYLCASSFEVAGYTFGSGTRLTVV.

This clonotype was seen just once. The chain joins TRBV9 to TRBJ1-4, with TRBD1 identical over 10 bases. CDR1 and CDR2 (germline): SGDLS, YYNGEE. The CDR3 is made up of 17 amino acids. The V segment lost 2 bases and the J segment 8 bases; nucleotides outside the gene matches: 12. The DNA of the CDR3 is TGTGCCAGCAGCGTTACCATAAACCGGGACAGGGGCGAAAAACTGTTTTTT. Its protein is CASSVTINRDRGEKLFF.